This T cell receptor beta chain is from a study of blood T cell repertoires in COVID-19. Looking at the study overall: Sources were T cells, B-cell-depleted T cells, or PBMCs; the material itself was cDNA or gDNA.

Germline CDR1 MNHEY, CDR2 SVGAGI. Trimming took off 2 bases at V and 7 bases at J, with 15 bases between the two ends. The CDR3 covers 15 residues. Source study methods: Reference gene primer amplification in the assay estimated nucleated cell counts. TCRdb keeps only in-frame clones here, not all; method: immunoSEQ multiplex PCR. From that table come the V and J calls and clone size; the DNA was used to work out D and trimming. The sample consists of 150,000 or so clones, about 89% of them appearing once. Sequenced: peripheral blood. The TCR sequence derives from a man aged 50-59 years with acute or convalescent COVID-19. The rearrangement joins TRBV6-5 to TRBJ1-3, with D perhaps TRBD1 (5 bases). CDR3 sequence (DNA): TGTGCCAGCAGTTACGGTACGGGGGGTTGGAACACCATATATTTT. Its protein product is CASSYGTGGWNTIYF.